This record covers a single T cell receptor (beta chain). Its antigen target is currently unknown. No base qualities exist here, and no much larger clone lies one base off it. Compared with germline, V lacks 6 bases and J lacks 0 bases; bases without a gene match: 0. The germline V gene yields SQVTM for CDR1 and ANQGSEA for CDR2. The CDR3, cysteine through phenylalanine, is 12 amino acids long. Only the CDR3 part of the read is kept: 36 bases, read in frame from the first base. This sample stems from a study of T cell changes during pregnancy in multiple sclerosis (dated by TCRdb to the late 2010s). In terms of the full investigation: Changes in the T cell repertoire over the course of pregnancy were examined in this study in women with multiple sclerosis.

Library prep was done by the immunoSEQ multiplex PCR assay. Held by TCRdb, this immuneACCESS table contains in-frame sequences only and omits some clones. Under half of the omission traces to an unresolved V gene where checked; the cause of the rest is unknown. This sample has tens of thousands of clones in its table, and roughly 92% of those were observed once. In total, the top ten clones hold around 0.21% of the sample. Sequenced material: CD4+ T cells from peripheral blood mononuclear cells, taken before pregnancy. The receptor's source is a female donor with multiple sclerosis, enrolled in a pregnancy study. The chain employs TRBV29-1 and TRBJ1-1, with 8 bases aligning to TRBD1. The CDR3 protein: CSVGQVNTEAFF. The nucleotides are TGCAGCGTGGGACAGGTGAACACTGAAGCTTTCTTT. When the CDR3 is completed using the reference TRBV29-1 and TRBJ1-1 genes on either side, the full variable domain is SAVISQKPSRDICQRGTSLTIQCQVDSQVTMMFWYRQQPGQSLTLIATANQGSEATYESGFVIDKFPISRPNLTFSTLTVSNMSPEDSSIYLCSVGQVNTEAFFGQGTRLTVV.